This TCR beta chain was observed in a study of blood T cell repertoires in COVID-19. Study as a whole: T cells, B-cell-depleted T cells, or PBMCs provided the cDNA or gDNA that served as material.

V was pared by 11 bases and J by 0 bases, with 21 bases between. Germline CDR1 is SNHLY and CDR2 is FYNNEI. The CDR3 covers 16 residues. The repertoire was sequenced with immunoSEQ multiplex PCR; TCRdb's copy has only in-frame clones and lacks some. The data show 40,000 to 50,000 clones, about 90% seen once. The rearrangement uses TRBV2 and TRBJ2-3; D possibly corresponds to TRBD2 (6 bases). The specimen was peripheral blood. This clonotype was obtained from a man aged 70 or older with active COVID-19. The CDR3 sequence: CAGSPRGASSTDTQYF. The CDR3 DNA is TGTGCCGGTAGCCCGCGCGGGGCCTCTAGCACAGATACGCAGTATTTT. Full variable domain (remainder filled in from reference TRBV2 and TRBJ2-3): EPEVTQTPSHQVTQMGQEVILRCVPISNHLYFYWYRQILGQKVEFLVSFYNNEISEKSEIFDDQFSVERPDGSNFTLKIRSTKLEDSAMYFCAGSPRGASSTDTQYFGPGTRLTVL.